One TCR beta chain is described in this entry. This CDR3 is 15 amino acids long. V lost 6 bases, J lost 2 bases, and 5 bases stayed unmatched. Germline V CDR1 and CDR2: MNHEY, SMNVEV (reference sequence). The data stem from a study of blood T cell repertoires in COVID-19. Across the study: Spain, Italy and the United States supplied samples that represented acute and convalescent COVID-19.

Profiled with immunoSEQ multiplex PCR; TCRdb holds only in-frame clones, not every one. This table has around 300,000 clones, under 90% appearing once. This clonotype was obtained from a woman between 40 and 55 years old who had recovered from COVID-19. The chain has TRBV27 and TRBJ2-2; 8 nucleotides match TRBD1. Sequenced material: peripheral blood. CDR3 loop: CASRLQGDNTGELFF. The CDR3 nucleotides read TGTGCCAGCAGATTACAGGGGGACAACACCGGGGAGCTGTTTTTT.